These T cell receptor beta chains were read from a single sample in a study of blood T cell repertoires in COVID-19. This table comes from immunoSEQ multiplex PCR, and its TCRdb copy is limited to in-frame clones, with some not included. The data contain approximately 45,000 clones, approximately 87% of them seen just once; the ten biggest clones take up 3.9%. Source material: peripheral blood. These receptors originate from a man aged 35 to 55 with COVID-19, enrolled during active disease. Both conserved end residues are part of each CDR3. Each record gives: clone size, D gene, J gene, V gene, CDR3 DNA, CDR3 protein. D genes are given only for firm matches. Rows give clone size only sometimes, using once, few, many, or a class for an expanded clone.

. | TRBD1 | TRBJ1-2 | TRBV6-1 | TGTGCCAGCAGTGAAGCTGGCAGGGGGAACGGCTACACCTTC | CASSEAGRGNGYTF
. | TRBD2 | TRBJ2-7 | TRBV6-2/TRBV6-3 | TGTGCCAGCAGTTACGCGCCTAGCGGATCCTACGAGCAGTACTTC | CASSYAPSGSYEQYF
. | . | TRBJ1-3 | TRBV10-3 | TGTGCCATCAGTGAAGCAGGCTTAGCTGGAAACACCATATATTTT | CAISEAGLAGNTIYF
. | . | TRBJ1-6 | TRBV2 | TGTGCCAGCAACGAGAGGATAGGAGCTGTTAATTCACCCCTCCACTTT | CASNERIGAVNSPLHF
. | . | TRBJ2-1 | TRBV10-1 | TGCGCCAGCAGTGAGTCGATTTGGGGGGGCCTGGGTGAGCAGTTCTTC | CASSESIWGGLGEQFF
. | TRBD1 | TRBJ2-2 | TRBV24-1 | TGTGCCACCAGTGACACCGGGACAGGGGGCTCCGGGGAGCTGTTTTTT | CATSDTGTGGSGELFF
. | . | TRBJ1-1 | TRBV11-2 | TGTGCCAGCACCAAAATACGCGGGAGGGAGAACACTGAAGCTTTCTTT | CASTKIRGRENTEAFF
. | . | TRBJ2-7 | TRBV7-9 | TGTGCCAGCAGCCTCGGACAGAGTGCCTACGAGCAGTACTTC | CASSLGQSAYEQYF
. | . | TRBJ1-1 | TRBV6-4 | TGTGCCAGCAGTCCCTGGGCAGGGGCGAATACTGAAGCTTTCTTT | CASSPWAGANTEAFF
once | . | TRBJ1-1 | TRBV10-3 | TGTGCCATCAGTGAATTAGGGGGGAACACTGAAGCTTTCTTT | CAISELGGNTEAFF
. | TRBD1 | TRBJ2-7 | TRBV18 | TGTGCCAGCTCATCGTTCTTACAGGGGAGCGCCTACGAGCAGTACTTC | CASSSFLQGSAYEQYF
. | TRBD2 | TRBJ2-3 | TRBV6-5 | TGTGCCAGCAACCGGGACTATATCACAGATACGCAGTATTTT | CASNRDYITDTQYF
few | TRBD1 | TRBJ2-7 | TRBV11-2 | TGTGCCAGCAGCTTAGGGACAGGGGCCTACGAGCAGTACTTC | CASSLGTGAYEQYF
. | . | TRBJ2-1 | TRBV29-1 | TGCAGCGTTGTCAAACAAGAGCAGTTCTTC | CSVVKQEQFF
. | . | TRBJ1-1 | TRBV21-1 | TGTGCCAGCAGCAAGGGGGCCAGGGCAGGGACTGAAGCTTTCTTT | CASSKGARAGTEAFF
. | TRBD1 | TRBJ2-7 | TRBV25-1 | TGTGCCAGCAGTGAATCCCTCCAGGGACAGGGATCCTACGAGCAGTACTTC | CASSESLQGQGSYEQYF
. | TRBD2 | TRBJ2-2 | TRBV19 | TGTGCCAGTAGTATTGGGACTAGCGGGGTGCGCACCGGGGAGCTGTTTTTT | CASSIGTSGVRTGELFF
. | . | TRBJ2-1 | TRBV7-2 | TGTGCCAGCAGCTCTAGTAGGTATGAGCAGTTCTTC | CASSSSRYEQFF
few | . | TRBJ2-2 | TRBV5-4 | TGTGCCAGCAGCCGGGCTACAGGATGGAGCACCGGGGAGCTGTTTTTT | CASSRATGWSTGELFF
. | . | TRBJ1-6 | TRBV29-1 | TGCAGCGTTCAGGGTCAGGGTGATTCACCCCTCCACTTT | CSVQGQGDSPLHF
. | TRBD1 | TRBJ2-7 | TRBV28 | TGTGCCAGCACTCAGACAGGGAACTTGTACGAGCAGTACTTC | CASTQTGNLYEQYF
. | . | TRBJ2-5 | TRBV18 | TGTGCCAGCAAAACCCAGCAAGAGACCCAGTACTTC | CASKTQQETQYF
. | . | TRBJ2-1 | TRBV9 | TGTGCCAGCAGCGACAAAGTACCATCCTCCTACAATGAGCAGTTCTTC | CASSDKVPSSYNEQFF
few | . | TRBJ1-2 | TRBV30 | TGTGCCTGGAATACCGAACGTAGGGGGGGCTACACCTTC | CAWNTERRGGYTF
. | . | TRBJ2-1 | TRBV5-1 | TGCGCCAGCAGCAGGGGAGGCGTTAATGAAGAGCAGTTCTTC | CASSRGGVNEEQFF
. | . | TRBJ2-3 | TRBV12-5 | TGTGCTAGTGGTTTGTCCCCTAGCGCCTATACGCAGTATTTT | CASGLSPSAYTQYF